This entry concerns a single T cell receptor beta chain. Germline CDR1 reads SGHTA; CDR2 reads FQGTGA. The CDR3 consists of 15 residues. Trimming shortened V by 3 bases and J by 2 bases, and 11 bases separated the two germline ends. Source study methods: Reference gene primer amplification in the assay estimated nucleated cell counts. Clones were sequenced by immunoSEQ multiplex PCR, and TCRdb holds only the in-frame ones, with some missing. V and J calls and clone size are those listed in that table; D and trimming were worked out from the DNA. The repertoire holds more than 95,000 clones, 65% to 85% seen once, with 5.5% to 6.5% in the top ten. These data originate in a study of blood T cell repertoires in COVID-19. Study-wide background: COVID-19 samples from acute and convalescent phases originated in the United States, Italy and Spain. PBMCs, B-cell-depleted T cells, or T cells were the source of the cDNA or gDNA that made up the material.

Sequences were obtained from peripheral blood. The clonotype was recovered from an elderly man with active or convalescent COVID-19. The chain joins TRBV7-3 to TRBJ2-1, with D possibly TRBD2 on 6 matching bases. CDR3 sequence (DNA): TGTGCCAGCAGCTTTACTGGACTAACCTACAATGAGCAGTTCTTC. Its protein product is CASSFTGLTYNEQFF. The whole variable domain, filled in from reference TRBV7-3 and TRBJ2-1, reads GAGVSQTPSNKVTEKGKYVELRCDPISGHTALYWYRQSLGQGPEFLIYFQGTGAADDSGLPNDRFFAVRPEGSVSTLKIQRTERGDSAVYLCASSFTGLTYNEQFFGPGTRLTVL.